The sequence of this T cell receptor beta chain was determined in a study of shared T cell receptors in the human thymus. This clone was observed a single time. Here immunoSEQ multiplex PCR was the method, and the copy in TCRdb shows in-frame clones only, minus some. The data contain about 730,000 clones, roughly 88% of them singletons. The CDR3 contains 12 residues. Germline V gives CDR1 SEHNR, CDR2 FQNEAQ (reference sequence). The ends were cut back, 5 bases at V and 8 bases at J, with 12 bases in the middle. A further study also used this sample, focusing on human thymus T cells. That paper states: Thymus specimens were resections from corrective heart surgery.

This clonotype originated in a girl less than two years old with a congenital heart defect. Sequenced material: thymocytes. The chain uses TRBV7-9 and TRBJ1-2; D is unclear. The DNA of the CDR3 is TGTGCCAGCAGCCCCCGGAGCCTAGGCTACACCTTC. Its protein product is CASSPRSLGYTF.